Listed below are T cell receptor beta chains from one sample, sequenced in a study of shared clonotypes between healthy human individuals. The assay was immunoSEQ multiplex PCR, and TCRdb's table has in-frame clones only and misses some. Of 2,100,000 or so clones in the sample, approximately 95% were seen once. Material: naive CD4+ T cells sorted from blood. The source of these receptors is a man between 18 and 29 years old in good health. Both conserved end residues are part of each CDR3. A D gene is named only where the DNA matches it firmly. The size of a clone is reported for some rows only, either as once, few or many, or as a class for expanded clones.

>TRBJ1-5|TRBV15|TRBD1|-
CAIATGVMGQPQHF
TGTGCCATAGCGACAGGGGTAATGGGTCAGCCCCAGCATTTT
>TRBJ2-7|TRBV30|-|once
CAWSVPGSNYEQYF
TGTGCCTGGAGTGTTCCCGGGAGCAACTACGAGCAGTACTTC
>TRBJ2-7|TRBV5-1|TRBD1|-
CASSLETGGSSYEQYF
TGCGCCAGCAGCTTGGAAACAGGGGGAAGCTCCTACGAGCAGTACTTC
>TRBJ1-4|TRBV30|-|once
CAWSRERQANEKLFF
TGTGCCTGGAGTCGGGAACGGCAAGCTAATGAAAAACTGTTTTTT
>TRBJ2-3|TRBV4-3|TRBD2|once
CASSQGLAFTDTQYF
TGCGCCAGCAGCCAAGGACTAGCATTCACAGATACGCAGTATTTT
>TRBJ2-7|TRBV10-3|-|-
CAITPSGTRTYEQYF
TGTGCCATCACTCCCTCCGGGACCCGGACCTACGAGCAGTACTTC
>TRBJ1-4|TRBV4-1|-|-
CASSQGTREKLFF
TGCGCCAGCAGCCAAGGGACGCGGGAAAAACTGTTTTTT
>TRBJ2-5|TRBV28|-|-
CASRTGARQTQYF
TGTGCCAGCAGAACGGGAGCTCGGCAGACCCAGTACTTC
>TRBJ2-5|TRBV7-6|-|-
CASSPGVYQQFYETQYF
TGTGCCAGCTCTCCAGGGGTTTATCAGCAATTTTACGAGACCCAGTACTTC
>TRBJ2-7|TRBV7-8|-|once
CASSWGASSYEQYF
TGTGCCAGCAGCTGGGGGGCCTCTTCCTACGAGCAGTACTTC
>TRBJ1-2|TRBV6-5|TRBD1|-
CASRSTGVYGYTF
TGTGCCAGCAGATCCACAGGGGTCTATGGCTACACCTTC
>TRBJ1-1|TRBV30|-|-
CAWSWGLDTEAFF
TGTGCCTGGAGTTGGGGTTTGGACACTGAAGCTTTCTTT
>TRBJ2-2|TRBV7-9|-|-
CASSLYGQSNTGELFF
TGTGCCAGCAGCTTATACGGGCAGTCGAACACCGGGGAGCTGTTTTTT
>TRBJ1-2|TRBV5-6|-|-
CASSLGRRGDYYGYTF
TGTGCCAGCAGCTTGGGCAGGAGGGGGGATTACTATGGCTACACCTTC
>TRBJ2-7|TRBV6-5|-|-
CASRRDTGYEQYF
TGTGCCAGCAGGAGGGATACTGGATACGAGCAGTACTTC
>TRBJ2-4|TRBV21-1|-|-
CASSFHPDSQDRAKNIQYF
TGTGCCAGCAGCTTCCACCCGGACAGTCAAGACCGAGCCAAAAACATTCAGTACTTC
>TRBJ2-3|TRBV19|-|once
CASSPSRASTDTQYF
TGTGCCAGTAGTCCGAGCCGGGCTAGCACAGATACGCAGTATTTT
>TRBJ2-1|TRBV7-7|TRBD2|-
CASSFKAGASYNEQFF
TGTGCTAGCAGCTTTAAGGCGGGAGCCTCGTACAATGAGCAGTTCTTC
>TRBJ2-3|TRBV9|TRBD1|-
CASTGTGRDTDTQYF
TGTGCCAGCACCGGGACAGGACGGGACACAGATACGCAGTATTTT
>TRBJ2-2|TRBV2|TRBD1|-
CASSETPLGQGGLGELFF
TGTGCCAGCAGTGAGACCCCGTTGGGACAGGGGGGTCTGGGGGAGCTGTTTTTT
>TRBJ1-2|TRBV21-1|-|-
CASSPGHFNYGYTF
TGTGCCAGCAGCCCGGGACACTTTAACTATGGCTACACCTTC
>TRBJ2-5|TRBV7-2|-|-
CASSLEREETQYF
TGTGCCAGCAGCCTCGAAAGGGAGGAGACCCAGTACTTC
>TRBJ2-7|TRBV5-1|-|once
CASTPSYEQYF
TGCGCCAGCACCCCCTCCTACGAGCAGTACTTC
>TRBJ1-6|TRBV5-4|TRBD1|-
CASSLGGDSNYSPLHF
TGTGCCAGCAGCTTGGGGGGGGACAGTAATTATTCACCCCTCCACTTT
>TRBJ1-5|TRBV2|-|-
CASSDDSNQPQHF
TGTGCCAGCAGCGACGATAGCAATCAGCCCCAGCATTTT
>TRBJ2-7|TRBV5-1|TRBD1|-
CASSPGTGAYEQYF
TGCGCCAGCAGCCCCGGGACAGGGGCCTACGAGCAGTACTTC
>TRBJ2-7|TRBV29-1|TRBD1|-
CSVQDRGGPYEQYF
TGCAGCGTCCAGGACAGGGGGGGCCCCTACGAGCAGTACTTC
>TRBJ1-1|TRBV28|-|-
CASMANTEAFF
TGTGCCAGCATGGCGAACACTGAAGCTTTCTTT
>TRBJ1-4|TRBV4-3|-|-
CASSKKGSTEKLFF
TGCGCCAGCAGCAAAAAGGGATCGACGGAAAAACTGTTTTTT
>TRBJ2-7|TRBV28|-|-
CASSGWSGYEQYF
TGTGCCAGCAGCGGATGGTCCGGCTACGAGCAGTACTTC
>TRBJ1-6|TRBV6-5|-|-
CASSYFGGNSPLHF
TGTGCCAGCAGTTACTTCGGGGGAAATTCACCCCTCCACTTT
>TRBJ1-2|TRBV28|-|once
CASRRGFSGYTF
TGTGCCAGCAGACGAGGGTTTTCTGGCTACACCTTC
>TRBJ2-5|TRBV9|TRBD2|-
CASSPGLAAGQETQYF
TGTGCCAGCAGCCCAGGACTAGCGGCGGGCCAAGAGACCCAGTACTTC
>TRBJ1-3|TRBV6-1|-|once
CASSDQSTSGNTIYF
TGTGCCAGCAGTGACCAGAGCACCTCTGGAAACACCATATATTTT
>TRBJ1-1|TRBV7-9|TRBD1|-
CASSIQQGLNTEAFF
TGTGCCAGCAGCATACAACAGGGGCTGAACACTGAAGCTTTCTTT
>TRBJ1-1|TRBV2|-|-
CASSERVTTEAFF
TGTGCCAGCAGTGAAAGGGTTACCACTGAAGCTTTCTTT
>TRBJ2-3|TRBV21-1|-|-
CASSGHGTSDTDTQYF
TGTGCCAGCAGCGGTCATGGGACTAGCGACACAGATACGCAGTATTTT
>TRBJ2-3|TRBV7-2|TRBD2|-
CASSLAGVLDTQYF
TGTGCCAGCAGCTTGGCGGGAGTTTTAGATACGCAGTATTTT
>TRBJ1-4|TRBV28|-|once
CASRGGTKNEKLFF
TGTGCCAGCAGGGGCGGGACAAAAAATGAAAAACTGTTTTTT
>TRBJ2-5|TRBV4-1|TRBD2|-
CASSQGLAGWQETQYF
TGCGCCAGCAGCCAAGGACTAGCGGGATGGCAAGAGACCCAGTACTTC
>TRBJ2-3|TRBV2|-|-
CASSGTTDTQYF
TGTGCCAGCAGTGGAACTACAGATACGCAGTATTTT
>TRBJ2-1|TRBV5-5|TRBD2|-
CASSLSLAGVEYNEQFF
TGTGCCAGCAGCTTGTCACTAGCGGGAGTCGAATACAATGAGCAGTTCTTC
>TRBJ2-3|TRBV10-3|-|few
CAISESGSTDTQYF
TGTGCCATCAGTGAGTCTGGCAGCACAGATACGCAGTATTTT
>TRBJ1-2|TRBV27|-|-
CASSLRGNNGYTF
TGTGCCAGCAGCCTAAGGGGAAACAATGGCTACACCTTC
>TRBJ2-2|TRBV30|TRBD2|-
CASPTGGGTGELFF
TGTGCCTCTCCGACGGGGGGAGGGACCGGGGAGCTGTTTTTT
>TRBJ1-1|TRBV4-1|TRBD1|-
CASSYLPGQGYTEAFF
TGCGCCAGCAGCTATCTTCCGGGACAGGGATACACTGAAGCTTTCTTT
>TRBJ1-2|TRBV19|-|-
CASRERGNYGYTF
TGTGCCAGTAGGGAAAGGGGAAACTATGGCTACACCTTC
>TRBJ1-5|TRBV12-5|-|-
CASGLVNLGFNQPQHF
TGTGCTAGTGGTTTGGTAAATTTAGGCTTCAATCAGCCCCAGCATTTT
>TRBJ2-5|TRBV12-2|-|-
CASRFGKTQYF
TGTGCAAGTCGCTTTGGTAAGACCCAGTACTTC
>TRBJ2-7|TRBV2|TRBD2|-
CASSVLAGVGGEQYF
TGTGCCAGCAGTGTACTAGCGGGGGTTGGTGGGGAGCAGTACTTC
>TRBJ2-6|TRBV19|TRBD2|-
CASLAGQSSGANVLTF
TGTGCCAGCTTAGCGGGGCAGTCCTCTGGGGCCAACGTCCTGACTTTC
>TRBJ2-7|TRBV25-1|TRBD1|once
CASSDVGQGLREQYF
TGTGCCAGCAGTGATGTGGGACAGGGGTTGCGGGAGCAGTACTTC
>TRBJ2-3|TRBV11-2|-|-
CASSLAGKGTDTQYF
TGTGCCAGCAGCTTAGCAGGGAAGGGCACAGATACGCAGTATTTT